Below are 10 T cell receptor beta chains sequenced from a single sample in a study of technical replicates of blood from a handful of donors. TCRdb keeps only in-frame clones here, not all; method: immunoSEQ multiplex PCR. Here the sample spans 80,000 to 95,000 clones, 90% to 98% being singletons. The sequenced sample consisted of T cells isolated from PBMCs. The receptors shown here come from a human donor in good health.

The chain carries TRBV5-6 and TRBJ2-3; 8 positions agree with TRBD2. CDR3 length equals 15 residues. Germline assignment: CDR1 SGHDT and CDR2 YYEEEE. V lost 7 bases, J lost 6 bases, and 13 bases stayed unmatched. The DNA for the CDR3 is TGTGCCAGCTGGCGGGAGGAGGGTATTAGGGATACGCAGTATTTT. It codes for CASWREEGIRDTQYF. The entire variable domain, with the rest obtained from reference TRBV5-6 and TRBJ2-3, is as follows: DAGVTQSPTHLIKTRGQQVTLRCSPKSGHDTVSWYQQALGQGPQFIFQYYEEEERQRGNFPDRFSGHQFPNYSSELNVNALLLGDSALYLCASWREEGIRDTQYFGPGTRLTVL.

The chain has TRBV14 and TRBJ2-1, with D unresolved. V was shortened by 0 bases and J by 2 bases, with 8 bases between the two germline ends. Per the germline V gene, CDR1 is SGHDN and CDR2 is FVKESK. This CDR3 region has 15 residues. The CDR3 coding sequence is TGTGCCAGCAGCCAAGAGGTCACAGCCTACAATGAGCAGTTCTTC. It yields the protein CASSQEVTAYNEQFF.

The rearrangement joins TRBV6-1 to TRBJ2-7, with D possibly matching TRBD1 (5 bases). The CDR3 is made up of 12 amino acids. V lost 7 bases and J lost 3, with 10 bases in between. Germline assignment: CDR1 MNHNS and CDR2 SASEGT. The CDR3 spells CASTPGNYEQYF. The CDR3 DNA reads TGTGCCAGCACCCCAGGGAACTACGAGCAGTACTTC.

The chain uses TRBV5-6 and TRBJ2-5; perhaps TRBD1 as D (5 bases). This CDR3 has 15 amino acids. Germline assignment: CDR1 SGHDT and CDR2 YYEEEE. V dropped 1 base and J dropped 5 bases, with 15 bases sitting between them. The chain's CDR3 is CASSLMLGPTETQYF. The DNA for the CDR3 is TGTGCCAGCAGCTTGATGCTGGGGCCGACGGAGACCCAGTACTTC.

The chain has TRBV5-3 and TRBJ2-3; 9 bases are a match to TRBD2. TRBV5-3 is sorted into the ORF group, with uncertain function. The CDR3 spans 16 residues. Unmatched junction bases numbered 6, after V lost 0 bases and J lost 4 bases. CDR3 loop: CARSLARGLAADTQYF. In DNA form, the CDR3 reads TGTGCCAGAAGCTTGGCCCGGGGACTAGCTGCAGATACGCAGTATTTT.

The V call is TRBV28, the J call TRBJ2-3, with 8 bases lining up with TRBD2. Germline V CDR1 and CDR2: MDHEN, SYDVKM. V lost 5 bases to trimming and J lost 6 bases; unmatched junction nucleotides: 4. The CDR3 is 13 amino acids. The CDR3 DNA sequence: TGTGCCAGCAGTCTTAGCGGGGTGGATACGCAGTATTTT. It is translated as CASSLSGVDTQYF.

V usage is TRBV4-3 and J usage is TRBJ2-3, with 9 nucleotides matching TRBD2. Germline assignment: CDR1 LGHNA and CDR2 YSLEER. Trimming at V came to 0 bases and at J to 6 bases, leaving 10 bases not matched to a gene. The CDR3 runs to 17 residues. The CDR3 loop reads CASSQELAGDLQDTQYF. The CDR3 DNA reads as TGCGCCAGCAGCCAAGAGTTAGCGGGAGATTTACAGGATACGCAGTATTTT.

This rearrangement joins TRBV7-2 to TRBJ2-7, with 7 bases aligning to TRBD2. The CDR3 consists of 16 residues. From germline, CDR1 is SGHTA and CDR2 FQGNSA. J gave up 1 base and V 4 bases, and 10 bases lay outside the gene matches. The CDR3 DNA reads as TGTGCCAGCAGCTCCGGGGGGACTGGGCGTTCCTACGAGCAGTACTTC. It specifies CASSSGGTGRSYEQYF.

This chain links TRBV19 with TRBJ1-5; D is possibly TRBD1 (6 bases). V was pared by 5 bases and J by 1 base, with 9 bases between. CDR1 and CDR2 from the germline V gene are LNHDA and SQIVND (reference sequence). The CDR3 length is 14 residues. The chain's CDR3 is CASSPQGSNQPQHF. In nucleotides, the CDR3 is TGTGCCAGTAGTCCTCAGGGGAGCAATCAGCCCCAGCATTTT.

The chain combines TRBV6-5 with TRBJ1-2; D possibly corresponds to TRBD1 (5 bases). The CDR3 sequence is 11 residues long. Germline V lookup: CDR1 MNHEY, CDR2 SVGAGI. Trimming pared 6 bases from V and 8 bases from J, leaving 10 bases between. CDR3 sequence reads: CASSPGWGYTF. The CDR3 nucleotides are TGTGCCAGCAGCCCAGGGTGGGGCTACACCTTC.